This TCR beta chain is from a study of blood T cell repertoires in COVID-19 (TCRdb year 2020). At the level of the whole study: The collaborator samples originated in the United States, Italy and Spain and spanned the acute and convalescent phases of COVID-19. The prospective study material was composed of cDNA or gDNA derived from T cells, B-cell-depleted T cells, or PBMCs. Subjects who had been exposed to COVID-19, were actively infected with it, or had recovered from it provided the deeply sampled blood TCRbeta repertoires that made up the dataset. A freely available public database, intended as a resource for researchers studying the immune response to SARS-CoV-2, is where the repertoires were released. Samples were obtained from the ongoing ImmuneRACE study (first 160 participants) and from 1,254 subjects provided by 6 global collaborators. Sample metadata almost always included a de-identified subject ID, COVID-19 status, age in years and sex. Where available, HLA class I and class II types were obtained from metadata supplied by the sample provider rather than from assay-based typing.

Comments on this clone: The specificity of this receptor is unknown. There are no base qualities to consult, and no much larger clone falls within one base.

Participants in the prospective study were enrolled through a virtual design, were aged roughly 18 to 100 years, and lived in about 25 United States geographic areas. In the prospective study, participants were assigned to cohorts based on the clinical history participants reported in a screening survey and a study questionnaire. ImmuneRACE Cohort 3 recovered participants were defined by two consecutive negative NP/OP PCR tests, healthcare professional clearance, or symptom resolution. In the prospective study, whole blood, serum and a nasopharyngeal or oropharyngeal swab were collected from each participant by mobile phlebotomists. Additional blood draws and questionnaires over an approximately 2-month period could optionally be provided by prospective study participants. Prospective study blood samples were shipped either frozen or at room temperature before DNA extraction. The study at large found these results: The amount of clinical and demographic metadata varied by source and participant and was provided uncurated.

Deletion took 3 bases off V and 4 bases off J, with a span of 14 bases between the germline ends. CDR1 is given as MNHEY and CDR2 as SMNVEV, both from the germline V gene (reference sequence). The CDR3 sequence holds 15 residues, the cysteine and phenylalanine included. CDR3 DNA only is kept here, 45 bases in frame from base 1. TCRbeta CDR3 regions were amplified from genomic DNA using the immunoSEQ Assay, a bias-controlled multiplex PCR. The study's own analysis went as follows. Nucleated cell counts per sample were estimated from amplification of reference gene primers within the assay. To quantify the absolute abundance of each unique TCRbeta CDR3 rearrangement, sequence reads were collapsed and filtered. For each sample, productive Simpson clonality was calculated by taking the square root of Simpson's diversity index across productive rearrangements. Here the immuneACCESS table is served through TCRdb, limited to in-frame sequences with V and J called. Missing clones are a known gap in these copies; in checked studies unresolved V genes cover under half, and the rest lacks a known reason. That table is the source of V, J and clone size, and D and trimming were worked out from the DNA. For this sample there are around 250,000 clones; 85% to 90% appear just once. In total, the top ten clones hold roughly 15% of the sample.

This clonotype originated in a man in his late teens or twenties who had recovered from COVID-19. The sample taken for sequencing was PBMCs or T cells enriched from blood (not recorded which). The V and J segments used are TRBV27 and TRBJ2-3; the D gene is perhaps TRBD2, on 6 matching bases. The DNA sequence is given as TGTGCCAGCAGTTTCTGGGTGGGGGAGGCAGATACGCAGTATTTT. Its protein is CASSFWVGEADTQYF.